These 21 T cell receptor beta chains were sequenced from one sample in a study of T cell responses to AZD1222 COVID-19 vaccine. This table comes from immunoSEQ multiplex PCR, and its TCRdb copy is limited to in-frame clones, with some not included. Of about 100,000 clones in the sample, around nine tenths are singletons; the top ten hold around 15%. The material sequenced was peripheral blood, taken on day 0 of AZD1222 vaccination. The receptors originated from an adult in good health.

The rearrangement links TRBV6-6 to TRBJ2-3; 8 nucleotides agree with TRBD2. Germline V gene lookup returns CDR1 MNHNY and CDR2 SVGAGI (reference sequence). CDR3 length: 16 residues. The ends lost 4 bases at V and 4 bases at J; junction bases unmatched: 10. As DNA, the CDR3 is TGTGCCAGCAGTTCCAAAGCGGGGGCGGGGGCAGATACGCAGTATTTT. Translation: CASSSKAGAGADTQYF.

This chain uses TRBV7-6 with TRBJ1-4; D is perhaps TRBD1 (5 bases). The V and J ends lost 5 bases and 6 bases respectively, with 16 bases between them. Germline CDR1 SGHVS, CDR2 FNYEAQ. The CDR3 is 15 residues long. For the CDR3, the DNA is TGTGCCAGCAGCCCGCTCTCAGGGCTCGATGAAAAACTGTTTTTT. Translating it yields CASSPLSGLDEKLFF.

As for this clone: The same CDR3 is also encoded by other DNA sequences in this sample. The rearrangement joins TRBV9 to TRBJ2-2; unclear D gene. Trimming took 0 bases from V and 7 from J, leaving 7 bases between them. From germline, CDR1 is SGDLS and CDR2 YYNGEE. This CDR3 has 13 amino acids. CDR3 DNA: TGTGCCAGCAGCGTAGGTGGGGACGGGGAGCTGTTTTTT. Its translation: CASSVGGDGELFF.

V and J are TRBV3-1 (or the pseudogene TRBV3-2) and TRBJ1-2, with D hard to call. Between the trimmed V and J ends, which lost 0 bases and 5 bases, there was a span of 4 bases. This CDR3 has 12 amino acids. The germline V gene encodes CDR1 LGHDT and CDR2 YNNKEL (reference sequence). CDR3 in amino acids: CASSQDGYGYTF. CDR3 in DNA: TGTGCCAGCAGCCAAGACGGGTATGGCTACACCTTC.

The V and J genes are TRBV28 and TRBJ1-4; the D gene is possibly TRBD1 (6 bases). This CDR3 has 14 amino acids. The germline V gene encodes CDR1 MDHEN and CDR2 SYDVKM. The V end was cut by 7 bases, the J end by 8 bases, with 17 bases between. Written as DNA, the CDR3 is TGTGCCAGCATCAAAACGGGGGCAGGGGAAAAACTGTTTTTT. Translation gives CASIKTGAGEKLFF.

J is TRBJ1-3 and V is TRBV2; 7 bases line up with TRBD1. In germline, CDR1 is SNHLY, CDR2 FYNNEI. CDR3 length: 15 residues. V lost 3 bases and J lost 2; bases outside the gene matches: 4. This CDR3 reads CASSEQGVAGNTIYF. The CDR3 bases are TGTGCCAGCAGTGAGCAGGGGGTAGCTGGAAACACCATATATTTT.

The gene calls are TRBV3-1 (or the pseudogene TRBV3-2) and TRBJ1-6; TRBD1 is a possible D gene (6 bases). Germline V gene data show CDR1 as LGHDT and CDR2 as YNNKEL (reference sequence). The CDR3 is made up of 15 amino acids. Trimming removed 6 bases from V and 3 bases from J, with 12 bases in between. DNA for the CDR3: TGTGCCAGCAGACAGGGACTCCACTATAATTCACCCCTCCACTTT. This translates into CASRQGLHYNSPLHF.

The chain links TRBV10-3 to TRBJ2-1, with D maybe TRBD2 (6 bases). The germline gives CDR1 ENHRY, CDR2 SYGVKD. V lost 11 bases to trimming and J lost 8 bases, with 16 bases between them. CDR3 length: 12 residues. The chain's CDR3 is CALGTLGHEQFF. CDR3 sequence (DNA): TGTGCCTTGGGGACTCTGGGACATGAGCAGTTCTTC.

The genes are TRBV6-5 and TRBJ1-6; the match to TRBD1 covers 7 bases. V lost 2 bases and J lost 6; bases outside the gene matches: 7. This CDR3 contains 16 residues. Germline assignment: CDR1 MNHEY and CDR2 SVGAGI. CDR3 nucleotide sequence: TGTGCCAGCAGTTACACGACAGGGATTGGTAATTCACCCCTCCACTTT. Protein sequence: CASSYTTGIGNSPLHF.

The chain uses TRBV7-2 and TRBJ1-1; D remains ambiguous. V lost 6 bases and J 4 bases, leaving 6 bases between the germline ends. Germline CDR1 reads SGHTA; CDR2 reads FQGNSA. The CDR3 runs to 11 residues. The CDR3: CASRVSTEAFF. The DNA of the CDR3 is TGTGCCAGCAGGGTGAGCACTGAAGCTTTCTTT.

This chain connects TRBV15 to TRBJ2-3; 9 nucleotides line up with TRBD2. Per the germline V gene, CDR1 is LNHNV and CDR2 is YYDKDF (reference sequence). V trimming: 0 bases; J trimming: 2 bases; junction bases outside the gene matches: 3. The CDR3 has 16 residues. The CDR3 region is CATSREASGNTDTQYF. The CDR3 region has the DNA TGTGCCACCAGCAGAGAGGCTAGCGGGAACACAGATACGCAGTATTTT.

In this sample, this clone turned up a few times. This chain uses TRBV19 with TRBJ1-2; tentatively, D is TRBD1 (6 bases). From germline, CDR1 is LNHDA and CDR2 SQIVND (reference sequence). CDR3 length: 15 residues. Trimming took 6 bases from V and 2 from J, leaving 16 bases between them. The CDR3 spells CASRTRTASNYGYTF. CDR3 DNA: TGTGCCAGTAGAACGCGGACAGCGTCAAACTATGGCTACACCTTC.

In this sample, this clone turned up many times. The rearrangement joins TRBV4-3 to TRBJ2-3; 7 nucleotides align to TRBD2. Per germline, CDR1 LGHNA and CDR2 YSLEER. The V segment lost 2 bases and the J segment 0 bases; nucleotides outside the gene matches: 11. The CDR3 is 18 amino acids. The CDR3 bases are TGCGCCAGCAGCCAAACTCGGGCTAGCGGAGATAGCACAGATACGCAGTATTTT. Protein: CASSQTRASGDSTDTQYF.

This chain joins TRBV12-3 or TRBV12-4 and TRBJ2-1; no firm D call. The CDR3 spans 13 residues. V was cut by 0 bases and J by 2 bases, with 2 bases left in between. Here the CDR3 reads CASSLAAYNEQFF. The CDR3 bases are TGTGCCAGCAGTTTAGCGGCCTACAATGAGCAGTTCTTC.

This sequence joins TRBV4-1 and TRBJ2-7; the D gene is possibly TRBD1 (5 bases). Germline-derived CDR1 and CDR2 are MGHRA and YSYEKL. The CDR3 has 15 amino acids. Trimming left V 5 bases short and J 0 bases short, with 14 bases between. The CDR3 sequence: CASSVRQTASYEQYF. The CDR3 nucleotides read TGCGCCAGCAGCGTCCGACAGACAGCCTCCTACGAGCAGTACTTC.

The V gene is TRBV7-9, the J gene TRBJ2-3; D is unresolved. Trimming left V 1 base short and J 2 bases short, with 4 bases between. Looked up from germline, CDR1 is SEHNR and CDR2 is FQNEAQ (reference sequence). This CDR3 comprises 13 residues. CDR3 residues: CASSLGPTDTQYF. As DNA, the CDR3 is TGTGCCAGCAGCTTAGGGCCCACAGATACGCAGTATTTT.

The rearrangement links TRBV7-2 to TRBJ2-7; D gene unclear. The CDR3 contains 13 residues. Germline V CDR1 and CDR2: SGHTA, FQGNSA. The V gene lost 5 bases and the J gene lost 2 bases, with 10 bases spanning the gap. The CDR3 nucleotides are TGTGCCAGCAGCACCTTTATGGCCTACGAGCAGTACTTC. Its protein is CASSTFMAYEQYF.

The chain joins TRBV7-6 to TRBJ2-7, with 7 nucleotides matching TRBD1. CDR1 is SGHVS and CDR2 is FNYEAQ in the germline V gene. Trimming at V came to 1 base and at J to 6 bases, leaving 15 bases not matched to a gene. This CDR3 has 17 residues. CDR3 coding DNA: TGTGCCAGCAGCTTAGATGCCCCGGGACAGTACTGGGGCGAGCAGTACTTC. It codes for CASSLDAPGQYWGEQYF.

This clone is categorized as medium-sized. Here the CDR3 DNA reads TGTGCCACCAGCGTCGCCAGGGGAAATCAGCCCCAGCATTTT. Translation: CATSVARGNQPQHF. The genes are TRBV15 and TRBJ1-5, with D possibly being TRBD1 (6 bases). V lost 5 bases and J lost 4, with 12 bases in between. The CDR3 sequence is 14 residues long. The germline CDR1 and CDR2 sequences are LNHNV and YYDKDF (reference sequence).

V gene TRBV5-1 combines with J gene TRBJ1-3; D ambiguous. The ends were cut back, 0 bases at V and 7 bases at J, with 11 bases in the middle. The germline CDR1 and CDR2 sequences are SGHRS and YFSETQ. The CDR3 is made up of 14 amino acids. The CDR3 DNA sequence: TGCGCCAGCAGCTTGGACGACGGCACCAACACCATATATTTT. It specifies CASSLDDGTNTIYF.

The genes are TRBV2 and TRBJ1-2, with D perhaps TRBD1 (6 bases). V was cut by 2 bases and J by 2 bases, with 6 bases left in between. The CDR3 runs 13 residues. CDR1 is SNHLY, CDR2 FYNNEI, per germline. CDR3 sequence (DNA): TGTGCCAGCAGTGAAACAGGGAACTATGGCTACACCTTC. This translates into CASSETGNYGYTF.